Detailed here is one TCR beta chain. Its antigen remains unidentified. This sample was included in a study of breast tumors, draining lymph nodes, adjacent tissues. Whole-study results and caveats: Data only fit, rather than demonstrated, lymph node origin of most tumor T cells. Luminal-like breast cancer showed significantly greater tumor-nontumor repertoire similarity than basal-like breast cancer did. Tumor repertoires ranked between lymph nodes and nontumor tissue in diversity, with V and J gene preferences.

The lymph nodes were axillary draining lymph nodes from breast cancer patients. Looked up from germline, CDR1 is LNHNV and CDR2 is YYDKDF (reference sequence). Trimming removed 3 bases from V and 5 bases from J, with 13 bases in between. The length of the CDR3 is 14 residues. TCRdb analysed the multiplex PCR reads with MiXCR anew, one entry per CDR3 protein. Among 150,000 to 200,000 distinct CDR3 sequences, more than 25% were seen once, and the ten largest hold 3% to 4.5%. This TCR derives from a female donor with breast cancer. Some clones in this sample may be carry-over from other donors' samples. The sample was axillary lymph node tissue. The genes are TRBV15 and TRBJ2-5, with D tentatively TRBD2 (6 bases). The CDR3 nucleotides read TGTGCCACCAGCAGTCGACGGGAGACGGAGACCCAGTACTTC. Its translation: CATSSRRETETQYF.